This note documents a single T cell receptor beta chain sequence. In the original analysis: Reference gene primer amplification gave nucleated cell count estimates. Method: immunoSEQ multiplex PCR; TCRdb's copy keeps in-frame clones and lacks some. D and trimming were read from the DNA, whereas the V and J calls and clone size are those reported in that table. Of around 210,000 clones in the sample, 86% are singletons; the top ten hold about 0.72%. This sample is part of a study of blood T cell repertoires in COVID-19. Study details: T cells, B-cell-depleted T cells, or PBMCs supplied cDNA or gDNA.

Sequenced input: peripheral blood. The sequence derives from a woman in her 70s with acute or convalescent COVID-19.

The CDR3 loop reads CASSVLGGASGANVLTF. CDR3 DNA sequence: TGTGCCAGCAGCGTACTAGGGGGGGCCTCTGGGGCCAACGTCCTGACTTTC. The chain is built from TRBV9 and TRBJ2-6; a weak D match, TRBD2 (7 bases). The germline V gene encodes CDR1 SGDLS and CDR2 YYNGEE. The CDR3 has 17 residues. With 1 base removed from V and 0 bases from J, the gap between germline ends came to 11 bases.